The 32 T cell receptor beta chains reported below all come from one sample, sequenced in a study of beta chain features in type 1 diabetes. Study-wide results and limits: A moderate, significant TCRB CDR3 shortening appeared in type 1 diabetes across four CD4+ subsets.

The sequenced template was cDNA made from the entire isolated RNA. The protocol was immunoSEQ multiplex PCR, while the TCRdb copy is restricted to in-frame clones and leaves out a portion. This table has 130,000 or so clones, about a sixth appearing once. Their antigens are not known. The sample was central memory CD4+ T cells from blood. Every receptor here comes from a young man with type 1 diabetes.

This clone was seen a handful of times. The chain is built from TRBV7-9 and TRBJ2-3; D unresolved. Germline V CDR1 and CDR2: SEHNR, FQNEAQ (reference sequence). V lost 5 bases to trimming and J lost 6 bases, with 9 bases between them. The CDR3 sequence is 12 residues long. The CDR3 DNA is TGTGCCAGCAGCACGGGCAGGGATACGCAGTATTTT. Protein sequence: CASSTGRDTQYF.

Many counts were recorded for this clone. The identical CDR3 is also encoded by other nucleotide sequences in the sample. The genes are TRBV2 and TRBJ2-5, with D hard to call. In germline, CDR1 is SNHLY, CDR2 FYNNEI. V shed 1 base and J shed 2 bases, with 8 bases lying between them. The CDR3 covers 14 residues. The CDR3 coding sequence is TGTGCCAGCAGTGAAGTGATGGGTCAAGAGACCCAGTACTTC. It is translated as CASSEVMGQETQYF.

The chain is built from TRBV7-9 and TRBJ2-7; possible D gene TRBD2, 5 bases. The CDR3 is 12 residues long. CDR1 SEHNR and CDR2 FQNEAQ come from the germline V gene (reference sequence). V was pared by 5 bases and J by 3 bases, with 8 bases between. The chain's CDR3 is CASSHGIYEQYF. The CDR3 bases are TGTGCCAGCAGCCACGGGATCTACGAGCAGTACTTC.

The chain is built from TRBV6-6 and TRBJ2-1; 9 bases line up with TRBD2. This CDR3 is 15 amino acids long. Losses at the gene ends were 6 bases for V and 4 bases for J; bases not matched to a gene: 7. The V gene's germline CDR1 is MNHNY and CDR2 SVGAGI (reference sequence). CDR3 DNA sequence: TGTGCCAGCAGGAGCGGACTAGCGAGATACAATGAGCAGTTCTTC. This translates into CASRSGLARYNEQFF.

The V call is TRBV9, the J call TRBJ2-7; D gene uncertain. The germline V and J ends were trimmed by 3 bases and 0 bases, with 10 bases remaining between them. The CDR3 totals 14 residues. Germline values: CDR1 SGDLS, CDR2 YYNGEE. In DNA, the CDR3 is TGTGCCAGCAGCGCCCTCCCCTCCTCCTACGAGCAGTACTTC. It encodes CASSALPSSYEQYF. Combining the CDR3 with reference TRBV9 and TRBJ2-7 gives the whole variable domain DSGVTQTPKHLITATGQRVTLRCSPRSGDLSVYWYQQSLDQGLQFLIQYYNGEERAKGNILERFSAQQFPDLHSELNLSSLELGDSALYFCASSALPSSYEQYFGPGTRLTVT.

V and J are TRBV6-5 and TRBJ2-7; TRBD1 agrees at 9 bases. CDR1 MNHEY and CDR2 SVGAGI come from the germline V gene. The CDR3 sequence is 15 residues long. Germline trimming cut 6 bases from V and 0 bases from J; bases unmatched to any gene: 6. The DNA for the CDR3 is TGTGCCAGCAGAGGGACAGGGTTGAGCTCCTACGAGCAGTACTTC. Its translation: CASRGTGLSSYEQYF.

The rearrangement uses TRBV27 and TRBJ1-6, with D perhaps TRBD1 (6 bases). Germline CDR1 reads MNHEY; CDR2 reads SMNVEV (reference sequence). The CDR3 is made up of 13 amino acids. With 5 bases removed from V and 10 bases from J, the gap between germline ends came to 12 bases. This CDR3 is CASSLQGQSPLHF. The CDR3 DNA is TGTGCCAGCAGTCTACAGGGCCAATCACCCCTCCACTTT.

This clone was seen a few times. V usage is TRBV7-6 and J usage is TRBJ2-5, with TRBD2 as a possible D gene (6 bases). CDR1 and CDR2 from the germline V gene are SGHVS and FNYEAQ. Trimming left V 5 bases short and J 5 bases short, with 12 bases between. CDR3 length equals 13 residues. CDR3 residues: CASSAGLTETQYF. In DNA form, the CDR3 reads TGTGCCAGCAGCGCGGGGTTGACGGAGACCCAGTACTTC.

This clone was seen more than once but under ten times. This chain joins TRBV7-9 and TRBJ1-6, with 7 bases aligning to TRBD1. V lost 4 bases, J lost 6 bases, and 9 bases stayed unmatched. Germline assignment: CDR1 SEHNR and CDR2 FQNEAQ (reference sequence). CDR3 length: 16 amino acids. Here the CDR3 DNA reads TGTGCCAGCAGCTCCCGCACAGGGGAGGGTAATTCACCCCTCCACTTT. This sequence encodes CASSSRTGEGNSPLHF.

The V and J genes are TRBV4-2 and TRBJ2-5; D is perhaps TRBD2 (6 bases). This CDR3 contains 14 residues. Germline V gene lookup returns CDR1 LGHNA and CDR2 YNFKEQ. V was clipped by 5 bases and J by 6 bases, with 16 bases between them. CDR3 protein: CASSYYGGGKTQYF. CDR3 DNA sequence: TGTGCCAGCAGCTACTACGGGGGTGGGAAGACCCAGTACTTC.

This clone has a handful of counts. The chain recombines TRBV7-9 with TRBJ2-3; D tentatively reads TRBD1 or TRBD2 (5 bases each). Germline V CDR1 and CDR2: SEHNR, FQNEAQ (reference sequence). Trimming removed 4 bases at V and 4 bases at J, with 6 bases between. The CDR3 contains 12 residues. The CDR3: CASSWDADTQYF. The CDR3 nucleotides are TGTGCCAGCAGCTGGGACGCAGATACGCAGTATTTT.

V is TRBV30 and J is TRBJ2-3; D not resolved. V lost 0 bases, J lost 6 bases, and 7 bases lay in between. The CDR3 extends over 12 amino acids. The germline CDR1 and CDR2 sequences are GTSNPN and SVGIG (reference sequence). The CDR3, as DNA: TGTGCCTGGAGTGTCGGCAGGGATACGCAGTATTTT. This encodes CAWSVGRDTQYF.

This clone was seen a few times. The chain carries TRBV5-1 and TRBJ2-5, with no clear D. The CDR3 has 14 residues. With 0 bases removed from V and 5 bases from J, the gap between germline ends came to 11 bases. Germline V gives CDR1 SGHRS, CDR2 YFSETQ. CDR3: CASSLEGNAETQYF. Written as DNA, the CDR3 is TGCGCCAGCAGCTTGGAAGGGAATGCGGAGACCCAGTACTTC.

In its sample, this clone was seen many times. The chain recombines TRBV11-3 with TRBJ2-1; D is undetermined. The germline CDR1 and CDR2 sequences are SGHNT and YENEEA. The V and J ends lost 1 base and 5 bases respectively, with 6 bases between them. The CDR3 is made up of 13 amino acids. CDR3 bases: TGTGCCAGCAGCTTAGTGCAGAACAATGAGCAGTTCTTC. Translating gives CASSLVQNNEQFF.

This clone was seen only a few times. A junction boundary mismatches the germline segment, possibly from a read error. The CDR3 DNA reads as TGTGCCATCAGTACGATCGAGCGGGAGACCCAGTACTTC. Translating it yields CAISTIERETQYF. The chain has TRBV6-5 and TRBJ2-5; weak D call: TRBD2 (5 bases). Germline V CDR1 and CDR2: MNHEY, SVGAGI. The CDR3 has 13 residues.

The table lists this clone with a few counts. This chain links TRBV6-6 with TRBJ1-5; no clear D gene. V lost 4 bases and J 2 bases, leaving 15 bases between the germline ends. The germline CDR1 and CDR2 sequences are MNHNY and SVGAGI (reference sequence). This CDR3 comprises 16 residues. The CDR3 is CASSSSGSVGNQPQHF. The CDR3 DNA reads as TGTGCCAGCAGTTCCTCGGGATCGGTGGGCAATCAGCCCCAGCATTTT.

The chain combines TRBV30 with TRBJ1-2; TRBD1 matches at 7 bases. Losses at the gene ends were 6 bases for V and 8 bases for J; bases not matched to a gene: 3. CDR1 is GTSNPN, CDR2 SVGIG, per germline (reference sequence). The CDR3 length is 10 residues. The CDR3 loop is CACGDRGYTF. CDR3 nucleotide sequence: TGTGCCTGTGGGGACAGAGGCTACACCTTC.

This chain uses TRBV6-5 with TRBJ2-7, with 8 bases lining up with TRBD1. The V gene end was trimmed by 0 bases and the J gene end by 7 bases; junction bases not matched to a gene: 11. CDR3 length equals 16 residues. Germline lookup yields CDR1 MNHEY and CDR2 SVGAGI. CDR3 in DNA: TGTGCCAGCAGTTACTCGATCGTAGGCAGGGGGCTAGAGCAGTACTTC. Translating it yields CASSYSIVGRGLEQYF.

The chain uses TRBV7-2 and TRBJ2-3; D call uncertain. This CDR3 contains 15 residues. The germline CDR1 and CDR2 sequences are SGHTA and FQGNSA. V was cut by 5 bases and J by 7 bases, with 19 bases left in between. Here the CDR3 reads CASSLLQSRPYTQYF. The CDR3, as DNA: TGTGCCAGCAGCCTACTTCAGTCCCGTCCCTATACGCAGTATTTT.

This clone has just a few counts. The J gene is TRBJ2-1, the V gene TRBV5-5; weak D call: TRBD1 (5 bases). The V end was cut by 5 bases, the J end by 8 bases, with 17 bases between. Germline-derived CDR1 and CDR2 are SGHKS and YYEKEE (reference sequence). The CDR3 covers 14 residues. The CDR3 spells CASSSMVGVDEQFF. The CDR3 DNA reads TGTGCCAGCAGTTCAATGGTAGGGGTCGATGAGCAGTTCTTC.

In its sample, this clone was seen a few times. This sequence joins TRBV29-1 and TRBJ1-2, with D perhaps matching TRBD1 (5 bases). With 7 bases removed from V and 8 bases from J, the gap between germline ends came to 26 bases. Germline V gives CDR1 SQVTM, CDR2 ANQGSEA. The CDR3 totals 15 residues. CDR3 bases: TGCAGCGGCGGGGACGCATTTGGGTTAGAATGGGGCTACACCTTC. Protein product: CSGGDAFGLEWGYTF.

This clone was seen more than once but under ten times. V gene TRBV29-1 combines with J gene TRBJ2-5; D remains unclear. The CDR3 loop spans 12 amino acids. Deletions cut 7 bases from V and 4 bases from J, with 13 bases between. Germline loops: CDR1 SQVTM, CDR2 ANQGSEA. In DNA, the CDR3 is TGCAGCGCCGTGCGGAGCCTAGAGACCCAGTACTTC. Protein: CSAVRSLETQYF.

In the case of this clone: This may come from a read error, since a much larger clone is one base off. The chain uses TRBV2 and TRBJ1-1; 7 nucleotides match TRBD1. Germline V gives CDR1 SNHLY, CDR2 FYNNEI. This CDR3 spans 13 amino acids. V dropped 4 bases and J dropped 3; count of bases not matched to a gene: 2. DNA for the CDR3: TGTGCCAGCAGTGTCGACAGGGACACTGAAGCTTTCTTT. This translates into CASSVDRDTEAFF.

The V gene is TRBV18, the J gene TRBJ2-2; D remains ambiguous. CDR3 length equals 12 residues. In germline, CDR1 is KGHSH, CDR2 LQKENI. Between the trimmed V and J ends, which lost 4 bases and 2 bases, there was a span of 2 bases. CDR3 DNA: TGTGCCAGCTCACTTAACACCGGGGAGCTGTTTTTT. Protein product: CASSLNTGELFF. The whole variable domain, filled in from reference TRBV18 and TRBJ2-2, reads NAGVMQNPRHLVRRRGQEARLRCSPMKGHSHVYWYRQLPEEGLKFMVYLQKENIIDESGMPKERFSAEFPKEGPSILRIQQVVRGDSAAYFCASSLNTGELFFGEGSRLTVL.

The chain's CDR3 is CASSPMPLAGTSTDTQYF. In DNA form, the CDR3 reads TGTGCCAGCTCACCTATGCCCCTGGCAGGGACTAGCACAGATACGCAGTATTTT. The chain recombines TRBV18 with TRBJ2-3, with D tentatively TRBD2 (6 bases). The CDR3 consists of 18 residues. Germline V gives CDR1 KGHSH, CDR2 LQKENI. V was shortened by 3 bases and J by 0 bases, with 19 bases between the two germline ends.

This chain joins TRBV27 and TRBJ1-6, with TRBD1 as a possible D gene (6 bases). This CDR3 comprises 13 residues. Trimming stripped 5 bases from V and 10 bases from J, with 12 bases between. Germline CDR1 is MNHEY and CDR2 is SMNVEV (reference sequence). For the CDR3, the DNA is TGTGCCAGCAGTGTTAGGGGGTACTCACCCCTCCACTTT. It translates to CASSVRGYSPLHF.

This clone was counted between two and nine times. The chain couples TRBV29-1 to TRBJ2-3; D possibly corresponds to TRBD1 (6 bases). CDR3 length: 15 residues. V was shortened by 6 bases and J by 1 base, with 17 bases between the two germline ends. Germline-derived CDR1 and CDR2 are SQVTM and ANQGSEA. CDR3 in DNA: TGCAGCGTCCCGGACAGCCCCCAGCGCACAGATACGCAGTATTTT. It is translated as CSVPDSPQRTDTQYF.

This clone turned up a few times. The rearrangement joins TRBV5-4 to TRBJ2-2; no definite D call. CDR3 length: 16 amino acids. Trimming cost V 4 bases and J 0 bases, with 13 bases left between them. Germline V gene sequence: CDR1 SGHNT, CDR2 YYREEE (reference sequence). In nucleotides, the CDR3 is TGTGCCAGCAGCAGGAAGACACTTGCGAACACCGGGGAGCTGTTTTTT. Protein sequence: CASSRKTLANTGELFF.

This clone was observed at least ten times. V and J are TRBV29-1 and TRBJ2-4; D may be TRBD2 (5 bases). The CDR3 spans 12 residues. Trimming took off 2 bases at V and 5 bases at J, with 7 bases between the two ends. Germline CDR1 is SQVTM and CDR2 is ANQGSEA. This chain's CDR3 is CSVERGENIQYF. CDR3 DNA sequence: TGCAGCGTTGAACGGGGAGAAAACATTCAGTACTTC. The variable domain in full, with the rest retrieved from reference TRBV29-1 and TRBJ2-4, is SAVISQKPSRDICQRGTSLTIQCQVDSQVTMMFWYRQQPGQSLTLIATANQGSEATYESGFVIDKFPISRPNLTFSTLTVSNMSPEDSSIYLCSVERGENIQYFGAGTRLSVL.

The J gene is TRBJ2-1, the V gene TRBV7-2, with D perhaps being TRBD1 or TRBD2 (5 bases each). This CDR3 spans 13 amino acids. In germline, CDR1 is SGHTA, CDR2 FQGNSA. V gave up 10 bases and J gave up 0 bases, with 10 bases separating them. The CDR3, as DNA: TGTGCCACGAGGGGAAACTCCTACAATGAGCAGTTCTTC. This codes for CATRGNSYNEQFF.

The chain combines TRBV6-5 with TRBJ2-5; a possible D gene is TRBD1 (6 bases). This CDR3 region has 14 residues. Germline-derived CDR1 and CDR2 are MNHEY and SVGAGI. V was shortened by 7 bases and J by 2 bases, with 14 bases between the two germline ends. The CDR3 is CASKLGTPQETQYF. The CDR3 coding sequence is TGTGCCAGCAAACTCGGGACACCACAAGAGACCCAGTACTTC.

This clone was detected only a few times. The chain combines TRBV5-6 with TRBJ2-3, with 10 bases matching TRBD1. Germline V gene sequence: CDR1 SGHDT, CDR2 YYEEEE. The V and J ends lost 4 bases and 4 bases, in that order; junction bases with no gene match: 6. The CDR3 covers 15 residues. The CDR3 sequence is CASSPGTGDADTQYF. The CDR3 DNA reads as TGTGCCAGCAGCCCAGGGACAGGGGACGCAGATACGCAGTATTTT.